The source of this T cell receptor beta chain is a study of blood T cell repertoires in COVID-19. Sequencing was performed with immunoSEQ multiplex PCR; in TCRdb, only in-frame clones are kept and a portion is missing. This repertoire shows 470,000 or so clones, around 90% found once; its top ten account for roughly 2%. The sequence came from a young woman with acute COVID-19. The specimen sequenced was PBMCs or T cells enriched from blood (not recorded which).

CDR3 in DNA: TGCGCCAGCAGTGCAGGCGCGAACACCGGGGAGCTGTTTTTT. It encodes CASSAGANTGELFF. V usage is TRBV10-2 and J usage is TRBJ2-2; D gene unclear. This CDR3 contains 14 residues. V was clipped by 4 bases and J by 0 bases, with 6 bases between them. Germline CDR1 and CDR2: WSHSY and SAAADI.